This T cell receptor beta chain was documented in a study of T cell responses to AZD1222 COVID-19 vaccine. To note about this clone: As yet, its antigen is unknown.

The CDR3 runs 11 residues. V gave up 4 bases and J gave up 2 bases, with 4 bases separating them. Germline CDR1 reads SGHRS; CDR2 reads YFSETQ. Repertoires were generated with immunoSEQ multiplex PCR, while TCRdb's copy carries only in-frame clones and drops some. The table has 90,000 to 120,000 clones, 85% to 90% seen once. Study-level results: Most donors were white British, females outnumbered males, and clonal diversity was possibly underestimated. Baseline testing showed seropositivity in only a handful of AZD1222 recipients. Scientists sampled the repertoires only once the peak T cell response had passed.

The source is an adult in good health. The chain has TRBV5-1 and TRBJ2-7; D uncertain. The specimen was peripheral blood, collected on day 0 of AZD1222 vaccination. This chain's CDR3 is CASSAAYEQYF. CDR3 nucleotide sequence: TGCGCCAGCAGCGCCGCCTACGAGCAGTACTTC.